The 27 T cell receptor beta chains presented below share a single source sample, sequenced in a study of a mutant IDH1 vaccine in newly diagnosed glioma. Data came from immunoSEQ multiplex PCR; TCRdb stores just in-frame clones and leaves some out. The table lists around 130,000 clones, just under 80% of them singletons. Their specific antigens are unknown. Time point here: week 11, during vaccination. In the vaccine, a single dose held 300 ug of the mutant IDH1 20-mer peptide, along with topical imiquimod. The sequences come from PBMCs, collected from a glioma patient whose treatment included an IDH1 peptide vaccine. These receptors were obtained from a man aged 35-49 years with glioma.

The rearrangement joins TRBV29-1 to TRBJ1-2; 9 nucleotides agree with TRBD1. J lost 2 bases, V lost 5 bases, and 6 bases had no gene match. The CDR3 is 14 residues long. The germline V gene encodes CDR1 SQVTM and CDR2 ANQGSEA. The chain's CDR3 is CSVPGTGRNYGYTF. As DNA, the CDR3 is TGCAGCGTTCCCGGGACAGGGCGAAACTATGGCTACACCTTC. Combining the CDR3 with reference TRBV29-1 and TRBJ1-2 gives the whole variable domain SAVISQKPSRDICQRGTSLTIQCQVDSQVTMMFWYRQQPGQSLTLIATANQGSEATYESGFVIDKFPISRPNLTFSTLTVSNMSPEDSSIYLCSVPGTGRNYGYTFGSGTRLTVV.

The chain couples TRBV6-5 to TRBJ2-7, with 7 bases lining up with TRBD2. Germline CDR1 is MNHEY and CDR2 is SVGAGI. This CDR3 has 14 amino acids. V shed 4 bases, J shed 6 bases, and the junction held 9 bases outside the gene matches. This CDR3 is CASSFSGTTGEQYF. The CDR3 DNA sequence: TGTGCCAGCAGTTTCTCCGGGACTACGGGCGAGCAGTACTTC.

The chain joins TRBV7-9 to TRBJ1-6; a weak D match, TRBD1 (5 bases). Germline lookup yields CDR1 SEHNR and CDR2 FQNEAQ (reference sequence). The V end was cut by 6 bases, the J end by 4 bases, with 16 bases between. The CDR3 spans 16 residues. CDR3 nucleotides: TGTGCCAGCAGACGTCGGGACGGAAGTTATAATTCACCCCTCCACTTT. Encoded protein: CASRRRDGSYNSPLHF.

About this clone: Other nucleotide sequences from this sample produce the same CDR3. The J gene is TRBJ2-1, the V gene TRBV19; D unclear. Germline lookup yields CDR1 LNHDA and CDR2 SQIVND (reference sequence). This CDR3 comprises 15 residues. The ends were cut back, 6 bases at V and 0 bases at J, with 12 bases in the middle. CDR3 loop: CASRPDRSSYNEQFF. CDR3 DNA: TGTGCCAGTAGGCCGGACCGAAGCTCCTACAATGAGCAGTTCTTC.

V gene TRBV19 combines with J gene TRBJ2-7; TRBD1 is a possible D gene (5 bases). V was trimmed by 4 bases and J by 7 bases, leaving 17 bases between them. Germline V CDR1 and CDR2: LNHDA, SQIVND (reference sequence). The CDR3 runs 14 residues. In DNA, the CDR3 is TGTGCCAGTAGTAAGACAGAAACTAAAGGTGAGCAGTACTTC. Protein: CASSKTETKGEQYF.

The chain uses TRBV5-4 and TRBJ2-3, with unresolved D. Germline lookup yields CDR1 SGHNT and CDR2 YYREEE (reference sequence). V shed 4 bases and J shed 5 bases, with 11 bases lying between them. The CDR3 is 13 residues long. The CDR3 DNA sequence: TGTGCCAGCAGCCGGAGTTCTCGAGATACGCAGTATTTT. This translates into CASSRSSRDTQYF.

The CDR3 reads CASNQRGLGETQYF. Written as DNA, the CDR3 is TGTGCCAGCAACCAGCGGGGCCTCGGGGAGACCCAGTACTTC. The chain recombines TRBV7-2 with TRBJ2-5, with 7 bases aligning to TRBD2. V shed 7 bases and J 5 bases; nucleotides not matched to a gene: 10. Per germline, CDR1 SGHTA and CDR2 FQGNSA. This CDR3 has 14 residues.

Note on this clone: Other DNA variants within this sample encode the same CDR3. This chain connects TRBV10-3 to TRBJ1-1, with 8 nucleotides matching TRBD1. The length of the CDR3 is 14 residues. CDR1 is ENHRY and CDR2 is SYGVKD in the germline V gene. V gave up 4 bases and J gave up 1 base; unmatched junction bases: 2. The CDR3 region is CAISGTGGNTEAFF. The CDR3 DNA reads as TGTGCCATCAGTGGAACAGGGGGGAACACTGAAGCTTTCTTT.

The rearrangement links TRBV10-3 to TRBJ1-2; D is uncertain. V was clipped by 4 bases and J by 8 bases, with 8 bases between them. Germline V gives CDR1 ENHRY, CDR2 SYGVKD. The CDR3 totals 11 residues. CDR3 DNA sequence: TGTGCCATCAGTGGAGAGGAGGGCTACACCTTC. This sequence encodes CAISGEEGYTF.

The rearrangement uses TRBV13 and TRBJ2-3; D unresolved. The CDR3 runs to 14 residues. Germline CDR1 is PRHDT and CDR2 is FYEKMQ (reference sequence). Trimming removed 2 bases from V and 0 bases from J, with 6 bases in between. CDR3 DNA: TGTGCCAGCAGCTTATGGGGAAGCACAGATACGCAGTATTTT. Amino acids: CASSLWGSTDTQYF.

The V and J genes are TRBV19 and TRBJ2-3, with 12 nucleotides matching TRBD2. Germline loops: CDR1 LNHDA, CDR2 SQIVND (reference sequence). V trimming: 4 bases; J trimming: 5 bases; junction bases outside the gene matches: 4. The CDR3 spans 15 residues. This CDR3 reads CASSRTSGVGDTQYF. The CDR3 bases are TGTGCCAGTAGTAGGACTAGCGGGGTGGGAGATACGCAGTATTTT.

V and J are TRBV30 and TRBJ2-5; TRBD2 is a possible D gene (6 bases). CDR1 and CDR2 from the germline V gene are GTSNPN and SVGIG (reference sequence). The V end was cut by 2 bases, the J end by 5 bases, with 21 bases between. The CDR3 sequence is 16 residues long. The CDR3 loop reads CAWSPRQRLVRETQYF. The CDR3 DNA reads as TGTGCCTGGAGTCCAAGACAAAGACTAGTACGCGAGACCCAGTACTTC.

This chain joins TRBV10-3 and TRBJ2-3, with D perhaps given as TRBD1 or TRBD2 (6 bases each). V was pared by 7 bases and J by 1 base, with 21 bases between. CDR3 length: 17 residues. Germline CDR1 and CDR2: ENHRY and SYGVKD. In DNA, the CDR3 is TGTGCCATCACAGAAGGGGGGCTAGTTGCTCGCACAGATACGCAGTATTTT. Protein sequence: CAITEGGLVARTDTQYF.

The chain carries TRBV29-1 and TRBJ2-2; D gene ambiguous. CDR3 length: 13 residues. V lost 2 bases and J lost 3, with 7 bases in between. Germline-derived CDR1 and CDR2 are SQVTM and ANQGSEA. In nucleotides, the CDR3 is TGCAGCGTTGAAACGCCCTACACCGGGGAGCTGTTTTTT. This codes for CSVETPYTGELFF.

This clone was recorded only once. V gene TRBV27 combines with J gene TRBJ2-2; 11 bases are shared with TRBD2. Germline CDR1 MNHEY, CDR2 SMNVEV (reference sequence). V was pared by 4 bases and J by 7 bases, with 5 bases of the junction left unmatched. The CDR3 extends over 15 amino acids. The CDR3 loop is CASSSLAGGVGELFF. The CDR3, as DNA: TGTGCCAGCAGTTCCTTAGCGGGAGGGGTCGGGGAGCTGTTTTTT.

The rearrangement joins TRBV4-1 to TRBJ2-7; tentatively, D is TRBD2 (5 bases). V lost 2 bases to trimming and J lost 4 bases, with 9 bases between them. The V gene's germline CDR1 is MGHRA and CDR2 YSYEKL. This CDR3 is built from 13 residues. The CDR3 sequence is CASSQLEGYEQYF. The DNA of the CDR3 is TGCGCCAGCAGCCAACTTGAGGGTTACGAGCAGTACTTC.

The chain joins TRBV1 to TRBJ2-4; the table's D call, TRBD2, was not checked against the DNA. TRBV1 is deemed a pseudogene. The CDR3 is 20 residues long. The CDR3 sequence: CTSSHEGLAGGLLAKNIQYF. The CDR3, as DNA: TGCACCAGCAGCCACGAGGGACTAGCGGGAGGCCTCCTAGCCAAAAACATTCAGTACTTC.

J is TRBJ2-7 and V is TRBV5-1; tentatively, D is TRBD2 (6 bases). The ends were cut back, 6 bases at V and 1 base at J, with 14 bases in the middle. CDR1 and CDR2 (germline): SGHRS, YFSETQ. The CDR3 covers 14 residues. Here the CDR3 reads CASNGGGDSYEQYF. The CDR3, as DNA: TGCGCCAGCAATGGCGGAGGGGATTCCTACGAGCAGTACTTC.

The chain is built from TRBV4-2 and TRBJ2-4; D not resolved. V was trimmed by 0 bases and J by 5 bases, leaving 8 bases between them. The CDR3 has 14 amino acids. Germline CDR1 reads LGHNA; CDR2 reads YNFKEQ. CDR3: CASSQDTTENIQYF. The CDR3 region has the DNA TGTGCCAGCAGCCAAGATACCACAGAAAACATTCAGTACTTC.

This clone was counted a single time. The chain joins TRBV6-5 to TRBJ2-7, with D perhaps TRBD2 (6 bases). Germline V gene data show CDR1 as MNHEY and CDR2 as SVGAGI. Trimming removed 4 bases from V and 7 bases from J, with 20 bases in between. There are 15 residues in the CDR3. The CDR3 loop reads CASSSLGDSGGEQYF. The CDR3 nucleotides read TGTGCCAGCAGTTCCCTGGGGGACTCCGGGGGAGAGCAGTACTTC.

The chain joins TRBV27 to TRBJ2-7; 9 nucleotides align to TRBD1. Trimming at V came to 1 base and at J to 0 bases, leaving 1 base not matched to a gene. The germline V gene encodes CDR1 MNHEY and CDR2 SMNVEV (reference sequence). The CDR3 has 15 amino acids. The DNA for the CDR3 is TGTGCCAGCAGTTTATGGGGACAGGGCTCCTACGAGCAGTACTTC. This encodes CASSLWGQGSYEQYF.

The rearrangement links TRBV30 to TRBJ2-7; possibly TRBD2 for D (7 bases). CDR3 length: 12 residues. Germline CDR1 reads GTSNPN; CDR2 reads SVGIG (reference sequence). In DNA form, the CDR3 reads TGTTCCCACGGGGGGCCCCTCGGGGAGCAGTACTTC. As protein: CSHGGPLGEQYF.

Only one count was recorded for this clone. The chain has TRBV28 and TRBJ2-7; D not resolved. From germline, CDR1 is MDHEN and CDR2 SYDVKM. The length of the CDR3 is 15 residues. Trimming removed 5 bases from V and 4 bases from J, with 18 bases in between. In DNA, the CDR3 is TGTGCCAGCAGTCCTCCCGGGTCCCTCGGATACGAGCAGTACTTC. It translates to CASSPPGSLGYEQYF.

This chain links TRBV5-4 with TRBJ1-3; 8 positions agree with TRBD1. Germline V gene data show CDR1 as SGHNT and CDR2 as YYREEE (reference sequence). The CDR3 contains 15 residues. Trimming removed 0 bases from V and 4 bases from J; junction bases left unmatched: 3. CDR3 DNA: TGTGCCAGCAGCTTGGCCGGGACAGGAGGAAACACCATATATTTT. Residues: CASSLAGTGGNTIYF.

This chain connects TRBV27 to TRBJ2-1; 8 bases fit TRBD1. The CDR3 is made up of 16 amino acids. Looked up from germline, CDR1 is MNHEY and CDR2 is SMNVEV (reference sequence). The junction had 8 bases not matched to a gene; V was cut back by 2 bases and J by 5 bases. CDR3 sequence (DNA): TGTGCCAGCAGTTTACTTGGACAGGGTTGGAACAATGAGCAGTTCTTC. It encodes CASSLLGQGWNNEQFF.

This rearrangement joins TRBV11-3 to TRBJ1-2; possible D gene TRBD1, 6 bases. Deletions cut 9 bases from V and 7 bases from J, with 15 bases between. Germline CDR1 and CDR2: SGHNT and YENEEA. The CDR3 is 12 residues long. The CDR3 sequence is CARIRTVGGYTF. CDR3 DNA: TGTGCCAGGATCCGGACAGTCGGTGGCTACACCTTC.

The rearrangement uses TRBV28 and TRBJ2-3, with 12 positions matching TRBD2. CDR1 is MDHEN, CDR2 SYDVKM, per germline. J gave up 4 bases and V 4 bases, and 3 bases lay outside the gene matches. There are 15 residues in the CDR3. The CDR3 spells CASSSLAGGADTQYF. CDR3 in DNA: TGTGCCAGCAGTTCCCTAGCGGGAGGGGCAGATACGCAGTATTTT.